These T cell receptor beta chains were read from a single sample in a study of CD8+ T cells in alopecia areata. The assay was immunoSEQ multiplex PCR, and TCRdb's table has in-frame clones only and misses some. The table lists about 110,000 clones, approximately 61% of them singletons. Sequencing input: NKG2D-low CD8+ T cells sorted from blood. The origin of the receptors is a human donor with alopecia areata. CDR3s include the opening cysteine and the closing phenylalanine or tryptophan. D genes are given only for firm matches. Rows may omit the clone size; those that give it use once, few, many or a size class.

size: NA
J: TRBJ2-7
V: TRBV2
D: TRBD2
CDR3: CASASRPGLAPYEQYF
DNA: TGTGCCAGCGCCTCCCGACCGGGACTAGCGCCCTACGAGCAGTACTTC

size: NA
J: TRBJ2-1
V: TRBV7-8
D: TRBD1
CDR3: CASSGSGTGDNEQFF
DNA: TGTGCCAGCAGCGGCTCCGGGACAGGTGACAATGAGCAGTTCTTC

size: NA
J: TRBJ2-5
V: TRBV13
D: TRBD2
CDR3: CASSSRRDQVGGETQYF
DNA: TGTGCCAGCAGCTCCCGGAGGGACCAAGTGGGGGGGGAGACCCAGTACTTC

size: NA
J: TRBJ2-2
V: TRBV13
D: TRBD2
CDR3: CASSYGTSGSAGELFF
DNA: TGTGCCAGCAGCTACGGGACTAGCGGGAGCGCCGGGGAGCTGTTTTTT

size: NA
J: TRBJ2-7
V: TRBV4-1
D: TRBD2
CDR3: CASSPGLVSYEQYF
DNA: TGCGCCAGCAGCCCTGGACTAGTGAGCTACGAGCAGTACTTC

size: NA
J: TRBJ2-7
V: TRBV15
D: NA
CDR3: CATRSGAGYEQYF
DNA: TGTGCCACCAGGTCGGGGGCCGGCTACGAGCAGTACTTC

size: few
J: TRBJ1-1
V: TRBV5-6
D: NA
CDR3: CASSYDLAGRNTEAFF
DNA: TGTGCCAGCAGCTACGACCTGGCGGGGAGGAACACTGAAGCTTTCTTT

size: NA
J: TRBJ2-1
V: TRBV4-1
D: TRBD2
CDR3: CASSQAASGSPYNEQFF
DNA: TGCGCCAGCAGCCAAGCTGCTAGCGGGAGTCCCTACAATGAGCAGTTCTTC

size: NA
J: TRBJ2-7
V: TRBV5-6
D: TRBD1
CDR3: CASSPQWGQGLGEQYF
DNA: TGTGCCAGCAGCCCCCAGTGGGGACAGGGATTAGGCGAGCAGTACTTC

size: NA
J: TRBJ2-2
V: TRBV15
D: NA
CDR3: CATSREKAEGNTGELFF
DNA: TGTGCCACCAGCAGAGAGAAGGCGGAGGGGAACACCGGGGAGCTGTTTTTT

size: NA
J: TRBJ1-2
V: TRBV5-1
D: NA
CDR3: CASSAAYADGYTF
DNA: TGCGCCAGCAGCGCCGCCTATGCTGATGGCTACACCTTC

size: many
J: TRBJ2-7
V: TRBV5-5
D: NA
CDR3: CASSLVVGAEQYF
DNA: TGTGCCAGCAGCTTGGTAGTGGGCGCCGAGCAGTACTTC

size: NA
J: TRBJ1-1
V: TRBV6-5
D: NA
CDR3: CASSARIDTEAFF
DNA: TGTGCCAGCAGTGCCCGCATCGACACTGAAGCTTTCTTT

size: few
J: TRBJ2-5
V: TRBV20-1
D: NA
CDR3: CSAWFQETQYF
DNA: TGCAGTGCGTGGTTCCAAGAGACCCAGTACTTC

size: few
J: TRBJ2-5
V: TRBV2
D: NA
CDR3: CASMPKPRETQYF
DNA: TGTGCCAGCATGCCGAAACCCAGAGAGACCCAGTACTTC

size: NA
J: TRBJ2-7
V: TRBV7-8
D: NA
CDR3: CASSLEGLGEQYF
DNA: TGTGCCAGCAGCTTAGAAGGATTGGGAGAGCAGTACTTC

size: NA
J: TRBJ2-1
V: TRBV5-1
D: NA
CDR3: CASSLAGGEQFF
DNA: TGCGCCAGCAGCTTGGCGGGTGGTGAGCAGTTCTTC

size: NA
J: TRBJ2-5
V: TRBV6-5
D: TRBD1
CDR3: CASSPQGIQETQYF
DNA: TGTGCCAGCAGCCCACAGGGGATCCAAGAGACCCAGTACTTC

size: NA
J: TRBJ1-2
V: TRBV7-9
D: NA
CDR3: CASSLSVAVVYGKANGYTF
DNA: TGTGCCAGCAGCTTATCGGTAGCAGTCGTTTACGGGAAGGCGAATGGCTACACCTTC

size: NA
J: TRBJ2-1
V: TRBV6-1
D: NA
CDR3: CASSEDRSSYNEQFF
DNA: TGTGCCAGCAGTGAAGACCGGAGCTCCTACAATGAGCAGTTCTTC

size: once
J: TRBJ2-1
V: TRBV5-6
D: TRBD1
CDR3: CASSLRRGNEQFF
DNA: TGTGCCAGCAGCCTACGCAGGGGGAATGAGCAGTTCTTC

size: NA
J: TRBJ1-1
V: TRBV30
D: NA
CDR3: CAVSVGAPEAFF
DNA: TGTGCGGTGAGCGTCGGGGCTCCTGAAGCTTTCTTT

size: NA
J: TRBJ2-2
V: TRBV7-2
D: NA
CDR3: CASSTDRVNTGELFF
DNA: TGTGCCAGCAGCACAGACCGGGTGAACACCGGGGAGCTGTTTTTT

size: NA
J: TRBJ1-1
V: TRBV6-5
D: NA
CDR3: CASRVEYGTEAFF
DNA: TGTGCCAGCCGAGTAGAGTACGGCACTGAAGCTTTCTTT

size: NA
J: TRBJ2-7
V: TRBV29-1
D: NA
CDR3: CSVEGATGQYF
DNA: TGCAGCGTTGAAGGGGCGACAGGGCAGTACTTC

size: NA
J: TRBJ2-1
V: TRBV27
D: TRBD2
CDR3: CASSISTSGKNEQFF
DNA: TGTGCCAGCAGTATCTCGACTAGCGGGAAGAATGAGCAGTTCTTC

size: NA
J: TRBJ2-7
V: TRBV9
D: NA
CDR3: CASSPPGGEQYF
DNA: TGTGCCAGCAGCCCCCCGGGTGGCGAGCAGTACTTC

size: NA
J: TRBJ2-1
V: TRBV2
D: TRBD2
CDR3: CASLAGYDEQFF
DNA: TGTGCCAGCCTAGCGGGATACGATGAGCAGTTCTTC

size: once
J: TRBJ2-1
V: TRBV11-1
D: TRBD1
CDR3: CASSLEDRSSYNEQFF
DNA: TGTGCCAGCAGCTTGGAGGACAGGTCCTCCTACAATGAGCAGTTCTTC

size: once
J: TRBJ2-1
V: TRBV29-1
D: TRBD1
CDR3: CSVARGRKNEQFF
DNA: TGCAGCGTTGCTAGGGGGCGCAAGAATGAGCAGTTCTTC

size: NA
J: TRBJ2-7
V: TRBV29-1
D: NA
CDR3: CSVVQGTYEQYF
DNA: TGCAGCGTTGTACAGGGAACCTACGAGCAGTACTTC

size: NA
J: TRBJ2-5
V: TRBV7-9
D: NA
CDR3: CASSYQETQYF
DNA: TGTGCCAGCAGCTACCAAGAGACCCAGTACTTC

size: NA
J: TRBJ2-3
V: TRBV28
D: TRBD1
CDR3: CASSLDRGGTDTQYF
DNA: TGTGCCAGCAGTTTGGACAGGGGTGGGACAGATACGCAGTATTTT

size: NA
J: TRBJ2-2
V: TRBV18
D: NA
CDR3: CATRTGRHTGELFF
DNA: TGTGCCACAAGGACGGGGCGGCACACCGGGGAGCTGTTTTTT

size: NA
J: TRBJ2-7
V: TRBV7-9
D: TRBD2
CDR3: CASSLASGRAFDYEQYF
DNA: TGTGCCAGCAGCTTAGCGAGCGGGAGGGCCTTCGACTACGAGCAGTACTTC

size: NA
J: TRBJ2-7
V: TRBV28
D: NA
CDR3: CASSSPLASTEQYF
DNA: TGTGCCAGCAGTTCCCCCCTCGCCAGTACCGAGCAGTACTTC

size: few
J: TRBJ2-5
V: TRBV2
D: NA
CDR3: CASIGINRGKETQYF
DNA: TGTGCCAGCATTGGCATTAACCGGGGCAAAGAGACCCAGTACTTC

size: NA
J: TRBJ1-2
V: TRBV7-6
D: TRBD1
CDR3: CASSLGTGDGYTF
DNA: TGTGCCAGCAGCCTGGGGACAGGGGATGGCTACACCTTC

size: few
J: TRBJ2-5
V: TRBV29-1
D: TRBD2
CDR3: CSVSAGVGETQYF
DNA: TGCAGCGTTTCGGCGGGAGTTGGAGAGACCCAGTACTTC

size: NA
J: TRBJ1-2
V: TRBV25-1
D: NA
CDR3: CASSGAGRDGYTF
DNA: TGTGCCAGCAGTGGGGCAGGGAGGGATGGCTACACCTTC

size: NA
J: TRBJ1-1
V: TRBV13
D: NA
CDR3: CASSPDGGYTEAFF
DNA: TGTGCCAGCAGCCCGGACGGAGGATACACTGAAGCTTTCTTT

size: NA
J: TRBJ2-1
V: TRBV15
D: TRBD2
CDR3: CATSRVGTSGKNEQFF
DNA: TGTGCCACCAGCAGAGTCGGGACTAGCGGGAAGAATGAGCAGTTCTTC

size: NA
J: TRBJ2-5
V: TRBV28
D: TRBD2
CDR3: CASSALAEQETQYF
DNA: TGTGCCAGCAGTGCCCTAGCGGAGCAAGAGACCCAGTACTTC

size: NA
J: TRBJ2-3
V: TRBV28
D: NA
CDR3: CASSLDRETDTQYF
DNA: TGTGCCAGCAGTTTGGATCGGGAAACAGATACGCAGTATTTT

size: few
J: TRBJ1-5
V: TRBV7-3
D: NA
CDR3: CASSLAILQPQHF
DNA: TGTGCCAGCAGCTTAGCCATTCTACAGCCCCAGCATTTT

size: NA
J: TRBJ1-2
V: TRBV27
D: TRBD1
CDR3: CASSPEGASVYGYTF
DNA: TGTGCCAGCAGTCCCGAGGGGGCGTCGGTCTATGGCTACACCTTC

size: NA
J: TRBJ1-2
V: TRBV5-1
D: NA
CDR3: CASSHPRRIYGYTF
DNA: TGCGCCAGCAGCCACCCCCGCAGGATCTATGGCTACACCTTC

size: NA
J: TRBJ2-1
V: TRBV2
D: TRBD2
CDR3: CASSHPGLEVYNEQFF
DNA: TGTGCCAGCAGTCACCCGGGACTAGAGGTTTACAATGAGCAGTTCTTC

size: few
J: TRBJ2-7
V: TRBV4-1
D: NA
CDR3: CASSQVPTYEQYF
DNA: TGCGCCAGCAGCCAAGTCCCCACCTACGAGCAGTACTTC

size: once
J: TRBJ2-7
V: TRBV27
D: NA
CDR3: CASRFKLGALEQYF
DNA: TGTGCCAGCAGGTTTAAGCTGGGGGCGTTGGAGCAGTACTTC